Following are 15 T cell receptor beta chains from one sample sequenced in a study of T cells in localized non-small cell lung cancer. Method: immunoSEQ multiplex PCR; TCRdb's copy keeps in-frame clones and lacks some. Of approximately 3,100 clones listed, approximately 30% were seen once; the top ten hold around 15%. The starting material was lung tumor tissue, obtained before any cancer treatment. These receptors originate from a man aged 40-75 years with stage III lung adenocarcinoma.

The chain has TRBV19 and TRBJ2-1; 7 bases agree with TRBD1. V was clipped by 6 bases and J by 6 bases; unmatched bases: 5. Per the germline V gene, CDR1 is LNHDA and CDR2 is SQIVND (reference sequence). The length of the CDR3 is 13 residues. CDR3 region: CASSIQGSNEQFF. CDR3 coding DNA: TGTGCCAGTAGCATACAGGGGAGCAATGAGCAGTTCTTC.

CDR3: CASSLESPVTEAFF. The CDR3 DNA sequence: TGTGCCAGCAGCTTAGAATCCCCGGTCACTGAAGCTTTCTTT. The chain employs TRBV11-3 and TRBJ1-1; D gene ambiguous. Between the trimmed V and J ends, which lost 0 bases and 4 bases, there was a span of 9 bases. CDR3 size: 14 residues. The germline V gene has CDR1 SGHNT and CDR2 YENEEA.

The rearrangement joins TRBV6-8 to TRBJ1-2; D is undetermined. CDR1 MNHGY and CDR2 SAAAGT come from the germline V gene. This CDR3 has 12 residues. Between the trimmed V and J ends, which lost 8 bases and 4 bases, there was a span of 11 bases. This CDR3 reads CASVPGSYGYTF. CDR3 nucleotide sequence: TGTGCCAGCGTCCCTGGTTCCTATGGCTACACCTTC.

The CDR3 region has the DNA TGTGCCAGCAGTGAAATCCAGGGGACGAACACTGAAGCTTTCTTT. Residues: CASSEIQGTNTEAFF. The chain has TRBV2 and TRBJ1-1; a possible D gene is TRBD1 (6 bases). The germline V gene has CDR1 SNHLY and CDR2 FYNNEI. Between the trimmed V and J ends, which lost 2 bases and 1 base, there was a span of 11 bases. This CDR3 region has 15 residues.

The chain employs TRBV28 and TRBJ1-4; unclear D gene. Germline CDR1 MDHEN, CDR2 SYDVKM. V was shortened by 8 bases and J by 7 bases, with 11 bases between the two germline ends. This CDR3 comprises 12 residues. The CDR3 DNA is TGTGCCAGCTCACAAATATCTGAAAAACTGTTTTTT. Protein sequence: CASSQISEKLFF.

This clone showed up just a few times. The V call is TRBV19, the J call TRBJ2-2; D call uncertain. This CDR3 is built from 11 residues. Germline assignment: CDR1 LNHDA and CDR2 SQIVND (reference sequence). Trimming shortened V by 3 bases and J by 6 bases, and 2 bases separated the two germline ends. For the CDR3, the DNA is TGTGCCAGTAGTATTTCCGGGGAGCTGTTTTTT. Translated: CASSISGELFF.

This clone was seen only once. The V gene is TRBV11-3, the J gene TRBJ2-1; D ambiguous. Per the germline V gene, CDR1 is SGHNT and CDR2 is YENEEA. Trimming took 6 bases from V and 7 from J, leaving 16 bases between them. CDR3 size: 14 residues. Written as DNA, the CDR3 is TGTGCCAGCAGGCCAGACTTAGCCGGGAATGAGCAGTTCTTC. Translated, it gives CASRPDLAGNEQFF.

V is TRBV6-8 and J is TRBJ2-4; no definite D call. CDR3 size: 15 residues. Trimming left V 7 bases short and J 0 bases short, with 13 bases between. Germline-derived CDR1 and CDR2 are MNHGY and SAAAGT. The CDR3 DNA reads as TGTGCCAGCACCGACTGGGGTGGAGCCAAAAACATTCAGTACTTC. Its translation: CASTDWGGAKNIQYF.

This clone was recorded a few times. The V gene is TRBV6-7, the J gene TRBJ2-1, with D unclear. TRBV6-7 is annotated as an ORF whose role is uncertain. Trimming took 6 bases from V and 7 from J, leaving 7 bases between them. The CDR3 is 11 residues long. CDR3 in amino acids: CASRKENEQFF. The CDR3 DNA reads TGTGCCAGCAGGAAGGAAAATGAGCAGTTCTTC.

This clone was seen a few times. This chain uses TRBV1 with TRBJ2-3; the table's D gene call, TRBD2, was not cross checked with the DNA. TRBV1 is classified as a pseudogene. This CDR3 region has 13 residues. CDR3 coding DNA: TGCGCCAGCAGCCAATATGAAGCTGGTACGCAGTATTTT. Protein product: CASSQYEAGTQYF.

The chain links TRBV19 to TRBJ2-3; no clear D. CDR1 is LNHDA and CDR2 is SQIVND in the germline V gene (reference sequence). The CDR3 runs to 13 residues. The CDR3 sequence is CSTSRASTDTQYF. Written as DNA, the CDR3 is TGTTCGACGAGTAGAGCATCCACAGATACGCAGTATTTT.

The chain carries TRBV10-2 and TRBJ2-7; possibly TRBD2 for D (6 bases). The germline V gene encodes CDR1 WSHSY and CDR2 SAAADI. The CDR3 spans 14 residues. V lost 5 bases and J 0 bases, leaving 11 bases between the germline ends. The CDR3 nucleotides are TGCGCCAGCAGTCCGGCGGGACCCTCCTACGAGCAGTACTTC. Its protein product is CASSPAGPSYEQYF.

There are a few counts of this clone. V is TRBV11-3 and J is TRBJ2-6; tentative D call: TRBD2 (6 bases). The CDR3 contains 17 residues. Germline assignment: CDR1 SGHNT and CDR2 YENEEA. V lost 5 bases and J 1 base, leaving 15 bases between the germline ends. The CDR3 is CASSHRDSESGANVLTF. In nucleotides, the CDR3 is TGTGCCAGCAGCCACCGGGACTCCGAATCTGGGGCCAACGTCCTGACTTTC.

The chain joins TRBV30 to TRBJ2-3; D is uncertain. CDR3 length equals 12 residues. From germline, CDR1 is GTSNPN and CDR2 SVGIG (reference sequence). Trimming stripped 3 bases from V and 9 bases from J, with 13 bases between. The CDR3 coding sequence is TGTGCCTGGAGCGCGAAGAGAAGCACGCAGTATTTT. Encoded protein: CAWSAKRSTQYF.

This clone was counted between two and nine times. V is TRBV12-5 and J is TRBJ1-2; 8 bases are a match to TRBD1. Germline V CDR1 and CDR2: LGHNT, FRNRAP. CDR3 length: 12 amino acids. CDR3 sequence reads: CASTLTGEGYTF. DNA of the CDR3: TGTGCCAGCACCTTGACAGGGGAAGGCTACACCTTC.